The text below deals with one T cell receptor (beta chain). The table came from immunoSEQ multiplex PCR; TCRdb's copy has only in-frame clones and leaves some out. The sample holds approximately 500,000 clones, 75% to 85% seen once. The data were obtained in a study of shared clonotypes between healthy human individuals. All participating donors were Caucasian adults from Nashville, Tennessee. The receptor was isolated from a middle-aged woman in good health. Some clones in this sample may be carry-over from other donors' samples. The sequenced material came from PBMCs.

The CDR3, as DNA: TGTGCCAGCAGCTTGGAAACTGCGGGACGTGGCTACACCTTC. Its translation is CASSLETAGRGYTF. The chain combines TRBV5-4 with TRBJ1-2, with D perhaps matching TRBD1 (5 bases). Germline CDR1 and CDR2: SGHNT and YYREEE (reference sequence). V lost 0 bases and J 7 bases, leaving 13 bases between the germline ends. The CDR3 totals 14 residues.